These 8 T cell receptor beta chains share one sample of origin, sequenced in a study of cytomegalovirus exposure and HLA in healthy donors. Use of 60 Vbeta and 13 Jbeta primers characterized the PCR. Assay used: immunoSEQ multiplex PCR; TCRdb lists only in-frame clones, some missing. The sample has 200,000 to 250,000 clones, 82% seen once; the top ten hold 5.4%. Sequencing was done on a sample of PBMCs. Receptors were obtained from a woman between 40 and 50 years old in good health and CMV-seropositive.

CDR3 sequence: CSVTGPGGVEQYF. The CDR3 DNA follows: TGCAGCGTTACGGGACCCGGGGGGGTCGAGCAGTACTTC. V usage is TRBV29-1 and J usage is TRBJ2-7; 8 bases line up with TRBD2. Germline lookup yields CDR1 SQVTM and CDR2 ANQGSEA. The V and J ends lost 5 bases and 6 bases, in that order; junction bases with no gene match: 9. The length of the CDR3 is 13 residues.

The rearrangement links TRBV5-1 to TRBJ1-1; D not certain. V was shortened by 6 bases and J by 11 bases, with 23 bases between the two germline ends. The CDR3 runs to 14 residues. The germline V gene encodes CDR1 SGHRS and CDR2 YFSETQ. CDR3 loop: CASMLQSPGWEAFF. The CDR3 nucleotides are TGCGCCAGCATGCTACAGTCACCTGGTTGGGAGGCTTTCTTT.

The chain recombines TRBV5-4 with TRBJ1-3; D is perhaps TRBD1 (5 bases). This CDR3 has 15 residues. Deletions cut 3 bases from V and 0 bases from J, with 10 bases between. From germline, CDR1 is SGHNT and CDR2 YYREEE (reference sequence). CDR3 amino acids: CASSSGGVSGNTIYF. The CDR3 DNA reads TGTGCCAGCAGCTCGGGGGGGGTCTCTGGAAACACCATATATTTT.

The gene calls are TRBV29-1 and TRBJ1-1, with 9 bases that match TRBD1. The CDR3 length is 13 residues. CDR1 SQVTM and CDR2 ANQGSEA come from the germline V gene. J gave up 3 bases and V 5 bases, and 4 bases lay outside the gene matches. The CDR3 DNA follows: TGCAGCGTTAATGGACAGGGGCACACTGAAGCTTTCTTT. Translated, it gives CSVNGQGHTEAFF.

The chain has TRBV7-2 and TRBJ1-3, with a weak D call TRBD1 (5 bases). The V gene lost 5 bases and the J gene lost 2 bases, with 10 bases spanning the gap. The CDR3 totals 14 residues. Germline V gene data show CDR1 as SGHTA and CDR2 as FQGNSA. This CDR3 is CASSGGKAGNTIYF. CDR3 bases: TGTGCCAGCAGCGGGGGGAAGGCTGGAAACACCATATATTTT.

The chain carries TRBV7-9 and TRBJ1-4; D is unresolved. Germline CDR1 SEHNR, CDR2 FQNEAQ (reference sequence). Trimming removed 5 bases from V and 3 bases from J, with 13 bases in between. The length of the CDR3 is 15 residues. CDR3 sequence: CASSAEGLPNEKLFF. In DNA, the CDR3 is TGTGCCAGCAGCGCCGAGGGATTGCCTAATGAAAAACTGTTTTTT.

This chain links TRBV11-2 with TRBJ2-2; 10 nucleotides line up with TRBD1. CDR1 SGHAT and CDR2 FQNNGV come from the germline V gene. Trimming at V came to 6 bases and at J to 4 bases, leaving 5 bases not matched to a gene. The CDR3 is 15 amino acids. The CDR3 nucleotides read TGTGCCAGCAGTCGGCGGACAGGGGGCACCGGGGAGCTGTTTTTT. Protein sequence: CASSRRTGGTGELFF.

The genes are TRBV4-1 and TRBJ1-2; D gene ambiguous. The CDR3 is 15 residues long. V was clipped by 0 bases and J by 2 bases, with 10 bases between them. Germline CDR1 MGHRA, CDR2 YSYEKL. This CDR3 is CASSQEMGFNYGYTF. In nucleotides, the CDR3 is TGCGCCAGCAGCCAAGAGATGGGCTTCAACTATGGCTACACCTTC.